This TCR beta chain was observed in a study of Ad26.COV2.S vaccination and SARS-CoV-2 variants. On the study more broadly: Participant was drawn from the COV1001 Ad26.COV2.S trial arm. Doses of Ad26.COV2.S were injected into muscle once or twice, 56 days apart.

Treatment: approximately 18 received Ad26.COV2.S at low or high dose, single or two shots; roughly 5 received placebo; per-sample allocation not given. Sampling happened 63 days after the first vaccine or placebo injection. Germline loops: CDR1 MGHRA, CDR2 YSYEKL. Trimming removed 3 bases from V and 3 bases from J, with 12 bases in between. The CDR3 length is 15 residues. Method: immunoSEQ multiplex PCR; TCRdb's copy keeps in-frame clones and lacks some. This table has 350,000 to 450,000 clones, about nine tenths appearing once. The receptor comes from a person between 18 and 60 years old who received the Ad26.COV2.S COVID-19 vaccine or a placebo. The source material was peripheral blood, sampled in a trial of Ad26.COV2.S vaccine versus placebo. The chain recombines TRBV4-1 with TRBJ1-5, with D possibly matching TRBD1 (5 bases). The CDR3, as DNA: TGCGCCAGCAGCCACAGGGCCAACTTCAATCAGCCCCAGCATTTT. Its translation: CASSHRANFNQPQHF.